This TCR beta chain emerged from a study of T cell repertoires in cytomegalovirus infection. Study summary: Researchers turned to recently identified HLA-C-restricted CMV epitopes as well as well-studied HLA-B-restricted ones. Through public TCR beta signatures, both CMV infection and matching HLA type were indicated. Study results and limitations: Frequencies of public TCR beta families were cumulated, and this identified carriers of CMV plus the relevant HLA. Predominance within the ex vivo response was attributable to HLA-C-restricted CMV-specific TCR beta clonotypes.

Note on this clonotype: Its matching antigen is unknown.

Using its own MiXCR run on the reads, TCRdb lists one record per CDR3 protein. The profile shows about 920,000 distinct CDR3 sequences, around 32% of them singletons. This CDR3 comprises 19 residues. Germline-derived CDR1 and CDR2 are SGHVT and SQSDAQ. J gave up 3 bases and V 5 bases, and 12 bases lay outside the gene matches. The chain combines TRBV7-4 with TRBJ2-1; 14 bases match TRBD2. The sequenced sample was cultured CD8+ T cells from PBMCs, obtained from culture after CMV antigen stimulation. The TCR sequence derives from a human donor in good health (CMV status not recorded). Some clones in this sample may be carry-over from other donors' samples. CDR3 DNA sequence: TGTGCCAGCAGCCCCCCGGGACTAGCGGGGGAGAAAAACTACAATGAGCAGTTCTTC. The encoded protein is CASSPPGLAGEKNYNEQFF.